The 11 T cell receptor beta chains below come from one sample, sequenced in a study of blood T cells in healthy people across ages. A second PCR of roughly 7 to 11 cycles used a sample-barcoded 5' primer and a J-beta primer mix. Using its own MiXCR run on the 5' RACE reads, TCRdb lists one record per CDR3 protein. The repertoire holds about 1.5 million distinct CDR3 sequences, with roughly 40% as singletons. The sequencing input was blood. These receptors were obtained from a woman between 18 and 29 years old in good health.

The V call is TRBV28, the J call TRBJ2-4, with D possibly TRBD2 on 6 matching bases. Germline CDR1 and CDR2: MDHEN and SYDVKM. This CDR3 is 18 amino acids long. Trimming pared 5 bases from V and 3 bases from J, leaving 23 bases between. CDR3 in amino acids: CASSEGGTFGGGKNIQYF. CDR3 nucleotides: TGTGCCAGCAGTGAGGGCGGGACGTTTGGAGGTGGCAAAAACATTCAGTACTTC.

This clonotype came up a few times. V gene TRBV12-3 or TRBV12-4 combines with J gene TRBJ1-1; D is ambiguous. Trimming left V 6 bases short and J 4 bases short, with 18 bases between. There are 15 residues in the CDR3. The CDR3 reads CASRPSNGRGTEAFF. CDR3 nucleotide sequence: TGTGCCAGCAGACCCTCTAACGGACGGGGCACTGAAGCTTTCTTT.

The chain combines TRBV27 with TRBJ2-5; D might be TRBD1 (6 bases). The germline CDR1 and CDR2 sequences are MNHEY and SMNVEV (reference sequence). The V end lost 5 bases, the J end lost 4 bases, and 17 bases lay between the germline ends. CDR3 length equals 15 residues. DNA of the CDR3: TGTGCCAGCAGTCCCATAGAGGGGGAGCGAGAGACCCAGTACTTC. Residues: CASSPIEGERETQYF.

In its sample, this clonotype was seen once. The chain has TRBV3-1 and TRBJ2-7; no clear D gene. Germline lookup yields CDR1 LGHDT and CDR2 YNNKEL (reference sequence). The CDR3 contains 14 residues. Trimming left V 2 bases short and J 5 bases short, with 13 bases between. The CDR3 region has the DNA TGTGCCAGCAGCCAACGCGCCCCAGCGCACGAGCAGTACTTC. This codes for CASSQRAPAHEQYF.

The V call is TRBV10-3, the J call TRBJ2-1; 10 bases map to TRBD1. Trimming at V came to 3 bases and at J to 4 bases, leaving 3 bases not matched to a gene. CDR1 is ENHRY, CDR2 SYGVKD, per germline. This CDR3 has 15 residues. The CDR3 DNA reads as TGTGCCATCAGTGAAGGGGGACAGGGGTACAATGAGCAGTTCTTC. Encoded protein: CAISEGGQGYNEQFF.

The chain employs TRBV5-1 and TRBJ2-2; TRBD2 might be the D (5 bases). The CDR3 loop spans 16 amino acids. The V end lost 0 bases, the J end lost 1 base, and 10 bases lay between the germline ends. Germline V gives CDR1 SGHRS, CDR2 YFSETQ. CDR3 sequence reads: CASSLDPGLNTGELFF. In DNA form, the CDR3 reads TGCGCCAGCAGCTTGGACCCGGGGTTGAACACCGGGGAGCTGTTTTTT.

The chain joins TRBV4-1 to TRBJ1-5; D unresolved. This CDR3 comprises 15 residues. The ends were cut back, 0 bases at V and 4 bases at J, with 10 bases in the middle. CDR1 and CDR2 from the germline V gene are MGHRA and YSYEKL. The CDR3 loop is CASSQDGQNNQPQHF. Written as DNA, the CDR3 is TGCGCCAGCAGCCAAGATGGGCAGAATAATCAGCCCCAGCATTTT.

The rearrangement joins TRBV5-1 to TRBJ2-5; 13 positions agree with TRBD2. CDR1 is SGHRS, CDR2 YFSETQ, per germline. The CDR3 has 17 amino acids. J was trimmed by 0 bases and V by 4 bases; bases with no gene match: 6. CDR3 in amino acids: CASSPGLAGPYQETQYF. The CDR3 coding sequence is TGCGCCAGCAGCCCGGGACTAGCGGGGCCGTACCAAGAGACCCAGTACTTC.

As concerns this clonotype: The junction and the germline gene differ at one end; a read error may be behind it. The V and J genes are TRBV9 and TRBJ2-7; 10 bases match TRBD1. The CDR3 sequence is 15 residues long. Per germline, CDR1 SGDLS and CDR2 YYNGEE. The chain's CDR3 is CASSWGTGDEETQYF. The CDR3 nucleotides read TGTGCCAGCAGTTGGGGGACAGGGGATGAGGAGACCCAGTACTTT.

The chain joins TRBV3-1 to TRBJ2-1; 8 bases fit TRBD1. The ends lost 4 bases at V and 4 bases at J; junction bases unmatched: 6. CDR3 length equals 15 residues. Germline V gives CDR1 LGHDT, CDR2 YNNKEL (reference sequence). CDR3 nucleotides: TGTGCCAGCAGCCGATATGGACAGGGTTACAATGAGCAGTTCTTC. This codes for CASSRYGQGYNEQFF.

This clonotype was seen at least ten times. One end of the junction fails to match germline, which may point to a read error. The CDR3 DNA reads TGTGCCAGCAGTCCCGGACAGGGCGGAGAAAAACTGTTTTTT. It codes for CASSPGQGGEKLFF. This sequence joins TRBV5-1 and TRBJ1-4; 8 bases line up with TRBD1. The CDR3 extends over 14 amino acids. Germline loops: CDR1 SGHRS, CDR2 YFSETQ.